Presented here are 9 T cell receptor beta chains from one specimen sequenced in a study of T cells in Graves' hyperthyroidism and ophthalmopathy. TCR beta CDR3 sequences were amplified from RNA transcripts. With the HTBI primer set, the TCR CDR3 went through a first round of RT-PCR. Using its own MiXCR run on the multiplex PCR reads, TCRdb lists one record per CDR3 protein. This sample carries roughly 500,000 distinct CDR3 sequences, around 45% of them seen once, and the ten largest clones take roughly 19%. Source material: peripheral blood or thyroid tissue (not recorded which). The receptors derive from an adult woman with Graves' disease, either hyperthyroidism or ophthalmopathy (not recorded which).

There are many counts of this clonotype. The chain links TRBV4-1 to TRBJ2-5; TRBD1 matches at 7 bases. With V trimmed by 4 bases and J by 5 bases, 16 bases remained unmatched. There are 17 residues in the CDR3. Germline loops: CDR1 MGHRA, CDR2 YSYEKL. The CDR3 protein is CASSPYKRTGIRETQYF. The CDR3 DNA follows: TGCGCCAGCAGCCCCTACAAACGGACAGGTATCAGGGAGACCCAGTACTTC.

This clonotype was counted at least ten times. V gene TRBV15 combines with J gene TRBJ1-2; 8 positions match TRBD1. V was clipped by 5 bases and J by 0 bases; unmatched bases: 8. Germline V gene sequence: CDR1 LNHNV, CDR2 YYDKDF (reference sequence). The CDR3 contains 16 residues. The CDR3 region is CATSGRDRGANYGYTF. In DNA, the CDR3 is TGTGCCACCAGCGGGCGAGACAGGGGCGCTAACTATGGCTACACCTTC.

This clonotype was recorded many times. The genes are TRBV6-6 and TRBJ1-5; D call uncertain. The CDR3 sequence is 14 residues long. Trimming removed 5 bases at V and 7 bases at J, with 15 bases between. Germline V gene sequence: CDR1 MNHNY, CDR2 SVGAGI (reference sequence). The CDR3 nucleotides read TGTGCCAGCAGTGAACTGGTCATGAAACAGCCCCAGCATTTT. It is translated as CASSELVMKQPQHF.

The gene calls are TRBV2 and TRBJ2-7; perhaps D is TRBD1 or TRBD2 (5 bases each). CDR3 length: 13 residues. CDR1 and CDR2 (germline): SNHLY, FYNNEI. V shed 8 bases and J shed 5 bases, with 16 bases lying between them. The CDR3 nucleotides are TGTGCCAGCCGTTTAAGGGACCCAAACGAGCAGTACTTC. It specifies CASRLRDPNEQYF.

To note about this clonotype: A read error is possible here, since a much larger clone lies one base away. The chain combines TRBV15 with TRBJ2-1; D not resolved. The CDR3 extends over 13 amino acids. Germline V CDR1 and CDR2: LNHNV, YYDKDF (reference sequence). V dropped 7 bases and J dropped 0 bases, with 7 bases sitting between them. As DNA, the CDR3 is TGTGCCACCACTCGAAGCTCCTACAATGAGCAGTTCTTC. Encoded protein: CATTRSSYNEQFF. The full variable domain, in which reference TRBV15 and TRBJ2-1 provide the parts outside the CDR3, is DAMVIQNPRYQVTQFGKPVTLSCSQTLNHNVMYWYQQKSSQAPKLLFHYYDKDFNNEADTPDNFQSRRPNTSFCFLDIRSPGLGDTAMYLCATTRSSYNEQFFGPGTRLTVL.

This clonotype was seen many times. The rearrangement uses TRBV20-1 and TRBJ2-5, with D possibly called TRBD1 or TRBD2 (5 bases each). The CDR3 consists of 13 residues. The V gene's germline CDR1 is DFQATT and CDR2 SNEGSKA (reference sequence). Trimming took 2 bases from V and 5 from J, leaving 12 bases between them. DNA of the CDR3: TGCAGTGCTAGACGGGACCTAAGTGAGACCCAGTACTTC. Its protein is CSARRDLSETQYF.

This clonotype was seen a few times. The CDR3 region has the DNA TGTGCCAGCAGCGGGACTAGCGGACTCACAGATACGCAGTATTTT. Translation gives CASSGTSGLTDTQYF. The chain links TRBV9 to TRBJ2-3; TRBD2 matches 10 bases. Trimming at V came to 3 bases and at J to 2 bases, leaving 3 bases not matched to a gene. Germline V lookup: CDR1 SGDLS, CDR2 YYNGEE. The CDR3 contains 15 residues.

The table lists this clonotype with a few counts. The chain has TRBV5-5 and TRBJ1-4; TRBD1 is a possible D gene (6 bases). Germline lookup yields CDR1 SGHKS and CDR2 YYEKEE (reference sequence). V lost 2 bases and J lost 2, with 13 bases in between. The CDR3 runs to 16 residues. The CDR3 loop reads CASSFAGARTNEKLFF. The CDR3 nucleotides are TGTGCCAGCAGCTTCGCGGGGGCTAGGACTAATGAAAAACTGTTTTTT.

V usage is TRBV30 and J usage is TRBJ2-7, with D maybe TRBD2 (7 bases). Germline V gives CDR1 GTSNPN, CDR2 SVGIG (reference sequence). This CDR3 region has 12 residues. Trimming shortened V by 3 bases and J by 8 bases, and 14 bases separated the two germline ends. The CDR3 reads CAWSLMGGQQYF. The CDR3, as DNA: TGTGCCTGGAGCCTGATGGGGGGGCAGCAGTACTTC.